These T cell receptor beta chains were read from a single sample in a study of blood T cell repertoires in COVID-19. Profiling relied on immunoSEQ multiplex PCR, and the TCRdb table lists in-frame clones only, not all of them. The sample contains about 240,000 clones, 86% of which appear only once. The sample taken for sequencing was peripheral blood. These TCRs come from a man aged 55 to 70 with acute or convalescent COVID-19. CDR3s leave out the opening cysteine and the closing phenylalanine or tryptophan. Each record gives: J gene, V gene, CDR3 protein.

TRBJ1-6,TRBV6-5,ASSYSTRVPSSPLH
TRBJ2-2,TRBV29-1,SVTTGTSDTGELF
TRBJ2-7,TRBV11-2,ASSVGLAGASYEQY
TRBJ1-2,TRBV6-1,ASSEAAQGAIGGYGYT
TRBJ1-2,TRBV3-1/TRBV3-2,ASSQVGAGYT
TRBJ2-2,TRBV5-1,ASSLLQNAGELF
TRBJ2-1,TRBV6-5,ATIENPTYNEQF
TRBJ1-1,TRBV28,ASSTGTGGLNTEAF
TRBJ2-1,TRBV30,AWSVGLAPDEQF
TRBJ1-4,TRBV6-1,ASSEWGGPDEKLF
TRBJ1-2,TRBV19,ASSPSRGDLGNYGYT
TRBJ2-7,TRBV6-5,ASSRDRGVYEQY
TRBJ2-7,TRBV10-3,AISEPGRQGSYEQY
TRBJ2-2,TRBV4-2,ASSQGSQTNTGELF
TRBJ2-7,TRBV24-1,ATSDRTGGSTYEQY
TRBJ2-7,TRBV30,AWNPREGYSYEQY
TRBJ1-4,TRBV30,AWTKLGAGEKLF
TRBJ1-6,TRBV7-8,ASSLVSGLNSPLH
TRBJ1-5,TRBV28,ASSWGQGGNQPQH
TRBJ1-2,TRBV4-1,ASSQEPAGRFGANYGYT
TRBJ2-1,TRBV6-5,ASSREGLAYNEQF
TRBJ1-4,TRBV28,ASISAAPNEKLF
TRBJ1-4,TRBV19,ASSIGTDTEKLF
TRBJ2-7,TRBV30,AWTPGQTYEQY
TRBJ2-3,TRBV4-1,ASSPSGASGSTDTQY
TRBJ2-7,TRBV28,ASTWRAPRPYEQY
TRBJ1-3,TRBV4-1,ASSQQGSDGNTIY
TRBJ2-2,TRBV7-3,ASSLAGLADGELF
TRBJ2-5,TRBV18,ASSGSERETQY
TRBJ1-1,TRBV4-3,ASSQDPGTGGKEAF
TRBJ2-5,TRBV5-4,ASSRLAGARETQY
TRBJ2-7,TRBV15,ATSRDAEGVEQY
TRBJ1-1,TRBV5-1,ASRSGTGPGGTEAF
TRBJ1-1,TRBV12-3/TRBV12-4,ASSSGTEAF
TRBJ2-2,TRBV9,ASSVRSGTDTGELF
TRBJ1-1,TRBV28,ASSLQNTEAF
TRBJ2-7,TRBV9,ASSIGQGAGEQY
TRBJ2-3,TRBV15,ATSRDGIRGPGGDTQY
TRBJ2-7,TRBV18,ASSPGTGDHTRQY
TRBJ1-5,TRBV6-1,ASSESSQENQPQH
TRBJ1-5,TRBV30,AWSGGQPLQPQH
TRBJ2-1,TRBV7-3,ASSFRLAAYNEQF
TRBJ2-1,TRBV28,ASSSGPPNEQF
TRBJ2-1,TRBV4-3,ASSQDPSGSPYNEQF
TRBJ2-5,TRBV4-1,ASSQQQGTLRETQY
TRBJ2-3,TRBV5-1,ASNLQGPDTQY
TRBJ1-2,TRBV11-3,ASSLDAQNYGYT
TRBJ2-1,TRBV7-3,ASSPGAVGGRNEQF
TRBJ2-5,TRBV28,ASSTSSGRTLGETQY
TRBJ2-3,TRBV28,ASSLWGQRTDTQY
TRBJ1-2,TRBV15,ATSRDTAFYGYT
TRBJ2-2,TRBV6-2/TRBV6-3,ASSFDAGRLASPGELF
TRBJ2-7,TRBV5-4,ASSLDEGTVSYEQY
TRBJ1-4,TRBV7-9,ASSPGRRGEKLF
TRBJ1-5,TRBV4-2,ASSQDGQGGQPQH
TRBJ2-1,TRBV4-3,ASSHPSGADYNEQF
TRBJ2-7,TRBV4-3,ASSPDAGQGYYEQY